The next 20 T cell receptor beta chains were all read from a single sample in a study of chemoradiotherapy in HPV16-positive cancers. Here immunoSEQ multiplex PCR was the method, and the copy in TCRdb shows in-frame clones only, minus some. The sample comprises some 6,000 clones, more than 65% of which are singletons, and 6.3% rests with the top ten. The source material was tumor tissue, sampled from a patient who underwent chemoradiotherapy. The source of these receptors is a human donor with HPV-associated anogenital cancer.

DNA for the CDR3: TGCGCCAGCAGCCAAGATCGATGGCAGGGCGTTAACTATGGCTACACCTTC. This encodes CASSQDRWQGVNYGYTF. V is TRBV4-1 and J is TRBJ1-2; D is perhaps TRBD1 (5 bases). Germline CDR1 is MGHRA and CDR2 is YSYEKL. This CDR3 has 17 amino acids. V was clipped by 0 bases and J by 1 base, with 15 bases between them.

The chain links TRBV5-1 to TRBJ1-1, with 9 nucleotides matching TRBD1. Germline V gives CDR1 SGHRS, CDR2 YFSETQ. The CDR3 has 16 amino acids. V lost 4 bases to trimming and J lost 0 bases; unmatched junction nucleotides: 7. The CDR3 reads CASSPGDREVNTEAFF. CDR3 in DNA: TGCGCCAGCAGCCCGGGGGACAGGGAAGTGAACACTGAAGCTTTCTTT. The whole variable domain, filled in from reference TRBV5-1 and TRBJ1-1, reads KAGVTQTPRYLIKTRGQQVTLSCSPISGHRSVSWYQQTPGQGLQFLFEYFSETQRNKGNFPGRFSGRQFSNSRSEMNVSTLELGDSALYLCASSPGDREVNTEAFFGQGTRLTVV.

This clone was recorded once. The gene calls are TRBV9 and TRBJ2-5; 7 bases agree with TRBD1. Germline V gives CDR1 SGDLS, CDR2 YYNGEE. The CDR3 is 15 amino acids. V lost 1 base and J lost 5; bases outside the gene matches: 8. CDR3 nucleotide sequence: TGTGCCAGCAGCGTATGGGACAGTGCGTTTGAGACCCAGTACTTC. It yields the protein CASSVWDSAFETQYF.

The CDR3 DNA reads TGTGCCAGCAGCTTAAATGCAGGGTCCGCTGAGCAGTTCTTC. Its protein is CASSLNAGSAEQFF. J is TRBJ2-1 and V is TRBV7-3; D perhaps matches TRBD1 (5 bases). CDR1 is SGHTA, CDR2 FQGTGA, per germline. The CDR3 is made up of 14 amino acids. V lost 1 base and J lost 9, with 13 bases in between. Based on the CDR3 plus reference TRBV7-3 and TRBJ2-1, the full variable domain is GAGVSQTPSNKVTEKGKYVELRCDPISGHTALYWYRQSLGQGPEFLIYFQGTGAADDSGLPNDRFFAVRPEGSVSTLKIQRTERGDSAVYLCASSLNAGSAEQFFGPGTRLTVL.

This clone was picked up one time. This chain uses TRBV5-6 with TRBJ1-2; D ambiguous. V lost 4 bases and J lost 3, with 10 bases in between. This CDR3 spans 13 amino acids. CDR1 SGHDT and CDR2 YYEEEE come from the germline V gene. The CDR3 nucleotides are TGTGCCAGCAGCCCTGACGGAGACTATGGCTACACCTTC. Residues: CASSPDGDYGYTF.

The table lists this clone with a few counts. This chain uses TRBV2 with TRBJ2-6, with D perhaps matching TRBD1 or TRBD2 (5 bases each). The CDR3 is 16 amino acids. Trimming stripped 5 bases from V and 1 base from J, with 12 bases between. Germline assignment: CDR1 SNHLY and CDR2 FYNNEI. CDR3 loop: CASSPGRSSGANVLTF. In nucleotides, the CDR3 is TGTGCCAGCAGTCCGGGACGGTCGTCTGGGGCCAACGTCCTGACTTTC.

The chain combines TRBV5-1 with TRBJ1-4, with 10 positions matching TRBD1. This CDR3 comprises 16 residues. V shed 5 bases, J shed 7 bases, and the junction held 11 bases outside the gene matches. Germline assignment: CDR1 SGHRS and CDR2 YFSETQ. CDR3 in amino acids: CASSSKTGTGAEKLFF. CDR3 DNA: TGCGCCAGCAGTTCGAAGACCGGGACAGGGGCTGAAAAACTGTTTTTT.

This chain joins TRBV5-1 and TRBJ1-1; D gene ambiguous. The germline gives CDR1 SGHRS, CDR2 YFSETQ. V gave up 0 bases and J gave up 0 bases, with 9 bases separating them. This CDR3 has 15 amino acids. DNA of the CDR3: TGCGCCAGCAGCTTGGGGATCTCCATGAACACTGAAGCTTTCTTT. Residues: CASSLGISMNTEAFF.

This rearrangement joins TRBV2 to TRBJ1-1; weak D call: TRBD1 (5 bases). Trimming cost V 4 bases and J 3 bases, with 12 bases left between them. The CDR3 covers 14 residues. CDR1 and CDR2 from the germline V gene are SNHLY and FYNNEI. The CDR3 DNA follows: TGTGCCAGCAGTGGTCGCGGGGGTCACACTGAAGCTTTCTTT. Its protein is CASSGRGGHTEAFF.

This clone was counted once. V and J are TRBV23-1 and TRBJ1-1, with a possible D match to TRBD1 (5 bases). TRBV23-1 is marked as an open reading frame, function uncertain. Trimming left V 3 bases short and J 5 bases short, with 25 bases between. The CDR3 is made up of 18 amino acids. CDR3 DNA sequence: TGCGCCAGCAGTCACCCACCGGGACTCCTTAAACTGGGGACTGAAGCTTTCTTT. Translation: CASSHPPGLLKLGTEAFF.

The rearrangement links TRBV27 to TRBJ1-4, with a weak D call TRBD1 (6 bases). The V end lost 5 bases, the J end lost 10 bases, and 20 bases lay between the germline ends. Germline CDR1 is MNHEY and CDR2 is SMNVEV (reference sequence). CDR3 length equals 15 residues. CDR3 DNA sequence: TGTGCCAGCAGTGAACAGGGCCAGGGTCGGGGAAAACTGTTTTTT. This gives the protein CASSEQGQGRGKLFF.

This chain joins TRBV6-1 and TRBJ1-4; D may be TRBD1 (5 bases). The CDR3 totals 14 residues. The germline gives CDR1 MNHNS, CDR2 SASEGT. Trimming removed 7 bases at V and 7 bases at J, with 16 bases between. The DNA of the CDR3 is TGTGCCAGCACCCTCGGGCAGGGTGGTGAAAAACTGTTTTTT. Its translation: CASTLGQGGEKLFF.

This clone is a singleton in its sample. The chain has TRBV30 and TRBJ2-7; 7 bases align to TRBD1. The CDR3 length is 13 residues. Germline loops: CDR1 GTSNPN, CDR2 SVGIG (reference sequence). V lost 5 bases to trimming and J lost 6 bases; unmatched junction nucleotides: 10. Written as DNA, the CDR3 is TGTGCCTGGTCCAGGGACAGATTTAGCGAGCAGTACTTC. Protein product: CAWSRDRFSEQYF. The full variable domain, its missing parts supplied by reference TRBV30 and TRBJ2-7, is SQTIHQWPATLVQPVGSPLSLECTVEGTSNPNLYWYRQAAGRGLQLLFYSVGIGQISSEVPQNLSASRPQDRQFILSSKKLLLSDSGFYLCAWSRDRFSEQYFGPGTRLTVT.

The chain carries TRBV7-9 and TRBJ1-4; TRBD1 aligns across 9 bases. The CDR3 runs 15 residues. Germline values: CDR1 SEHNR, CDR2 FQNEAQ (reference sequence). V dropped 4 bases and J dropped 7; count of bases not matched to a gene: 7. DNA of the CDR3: TGTGCCAGCAGCTCCCCCGGGACAGGGAGTGAAAAACTGTTTTTT. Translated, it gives CASSSPGTGSEKLFF.

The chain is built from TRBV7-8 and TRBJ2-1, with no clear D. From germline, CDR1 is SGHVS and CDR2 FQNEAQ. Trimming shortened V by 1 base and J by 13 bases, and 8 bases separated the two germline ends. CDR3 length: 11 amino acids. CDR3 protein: CASSLGGRQFF. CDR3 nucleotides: TGTGCCAGCAGCTTAGGCGGACGACAGTTCTTC. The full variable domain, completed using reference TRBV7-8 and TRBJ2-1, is GAGVSQSPRYKVAKRGQDVALRCDPISGHVSLFWYQQALGQGPEFLTYFQNEAQLDKSGLPSDRFFAERPEGSVSTLKIQRTQQEDSAVYLCASSLGGRQFFGPGTRLTVL.

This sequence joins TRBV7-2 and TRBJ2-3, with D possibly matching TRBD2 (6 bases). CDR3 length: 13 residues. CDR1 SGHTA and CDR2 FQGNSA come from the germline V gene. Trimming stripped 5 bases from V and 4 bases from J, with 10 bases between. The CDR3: CASSLPGADTQYF. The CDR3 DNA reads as TGTGCCAGCAGCCTTCCGGGGGCAGATACGCAGTATTTT.

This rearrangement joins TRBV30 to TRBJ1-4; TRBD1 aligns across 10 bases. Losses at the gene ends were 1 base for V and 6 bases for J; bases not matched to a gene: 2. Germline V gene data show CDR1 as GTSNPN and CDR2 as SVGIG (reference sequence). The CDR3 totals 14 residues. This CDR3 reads CAWSAGTGDEKLFF. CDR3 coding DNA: TGTGCCTGGAGTGCCGGGACAGGGGATGAAAAACTGTTTTTT.

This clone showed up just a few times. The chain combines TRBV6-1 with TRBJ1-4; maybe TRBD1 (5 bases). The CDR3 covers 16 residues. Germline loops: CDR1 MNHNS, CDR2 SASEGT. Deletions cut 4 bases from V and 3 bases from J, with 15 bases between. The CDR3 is CASSVRPGLANEKLFF. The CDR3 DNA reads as TGTGCCAGCAGTGTTCGCCCAGGGCTTGCTAATGAAAAACTGTTTTTT.

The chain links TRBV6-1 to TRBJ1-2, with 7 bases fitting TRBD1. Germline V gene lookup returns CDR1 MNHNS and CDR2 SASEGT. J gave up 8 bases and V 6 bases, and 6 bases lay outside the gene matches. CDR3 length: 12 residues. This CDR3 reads CASSHRGRGYTF. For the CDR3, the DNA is TGTGCCAGCAGCCACAGGGGTCGGGGCTACACCTTC.

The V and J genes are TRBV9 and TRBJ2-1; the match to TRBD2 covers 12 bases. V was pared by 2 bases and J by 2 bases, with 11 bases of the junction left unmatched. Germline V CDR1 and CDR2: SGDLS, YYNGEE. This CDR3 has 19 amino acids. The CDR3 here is CASSVFATSGGQTYNEQFF. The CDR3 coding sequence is TGTGCCAGCAGCGTTTTCGCGACTAGCGGGGGCCAAACCTACAATGAGCAGTTCTTC.